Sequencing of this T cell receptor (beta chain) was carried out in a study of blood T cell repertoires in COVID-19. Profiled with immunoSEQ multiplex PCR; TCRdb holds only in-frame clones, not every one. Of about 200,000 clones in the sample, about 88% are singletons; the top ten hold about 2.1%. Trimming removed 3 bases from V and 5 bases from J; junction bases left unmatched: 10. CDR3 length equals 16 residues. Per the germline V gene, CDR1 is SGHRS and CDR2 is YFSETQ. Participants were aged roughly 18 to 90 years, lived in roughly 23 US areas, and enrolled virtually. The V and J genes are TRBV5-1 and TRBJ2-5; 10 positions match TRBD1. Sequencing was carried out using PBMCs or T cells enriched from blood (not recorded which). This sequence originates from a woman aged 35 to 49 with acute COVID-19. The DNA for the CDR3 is TGCGCCAGCAGCTATGGGGGGACAGGGGTTTTGGAGACCCAGTACTTC. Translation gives CASSYGGTGVLETQYF.